These 20 T cell receptor beta chains originate from one sample sequenced in a study of blood T cell repertoires in COVID-19. The assay was immunoSEQ multiplex PCR, and TCRdb's table has in-frame clones only and misses some. This sample yields about 130,000 clones, of which around 89% are seen a single time; roughly 18% belongs to the top ten. The specimen sequenced was peripheral blood. These receptors were collected from a man in his fifties or sixties with active or convalescent COVID-19.

The V call is TRBV12-3 or TRBV12-4, the J call TRBJ2-6, with D hard to call. V was trimmed by 3 bases and J by 4 bases, leaving 4 bases between them. CDR3 length: 13 residues. The CDR3 is CASSLGGANVLTF. The CDR3 DNA sequence: TGTGCCAGCAGTTTGGGCGGGGCCAACGTCCTGACTTTC.

V usage is TRBV30 and J usage is TRBJ1-2; weak D call: TRBD1 (5 bases). Trimming took 1 base from V and 1 from J, leaving 10 bases between them. The CDR3 sequence is 14 residues long. Germline-derived CDR1 and CDR2 are GTSNPN and SVGIG (reference sequence). The CDR3 region has the DNA TGTGCCTGGAGTGAGACAGTGATTAACTATGGCTACACCTTC. Its protein product is CAWSETVINYGYTF.

The genes are TRBV2 and TRBJ2-7, with TRBD1 identical over 8 bases. The junction had 10 bases not matched to a gene; V was cut back by 8 bases and J by 4 bases. The CDR3 consists of 14 residues. In germline, CDR1 is SNHLY, CDR2 FYNNEI. Here the CDR3 reads CASDAGQADYEQYF. CDR3 coding DNA: TGTGCCAGCGACGCGGGACAGGCGGATTACGAGCAGTACTTC. Filled out from reference TRBV2 and TRBJ2-7, the complete variable domain reads EPEVTQTPSHQVTQMGQEVILRCVPISNHLYFYWYRQILGQKVEFLVSFYNNEISEKSEIFDDQFSVERPDGSNFTLKIRSTKLEDSAMYFCASDAGQADYEQYFGPGTRLTVT.

V usage is TRBV21-1 and J usage is TRBJ2-1; the table gives TRBD1 as D, unverified against the DNA. TRBV21-1 is recorded as a pseudogene. The CDR3 length is 16 residues. CDR3 sequence: CASSKRRDRGHNEQFF. The CDR3 region has the DNA TGTGCCAGCAGCAAAAGACGGGACAGGGGACACAATGAGCAGTTCTTC.

V usage is TRBV6-2 or TRBV6-3 and J usage is TRBJ1-6; possibly TRBD1 for D (6 bases). This CDR3 has 13 amino acids. Germline V lookup: CDR1 MNHEY, CDR2 SVGEGT. The V end lost 0 bases, the J end lost 10 bases, and 7 bases lay between the germline ends. The CDR3 bases are TGTGCCAGCAGTTACTCCCAGGGGTCACCCCTCCACTTT. This sequence encodes CASSYSQGSPLHF.

This clone was seen a few times. Relative to the germline gene, one junction end is altered; a read error may explain this. The chain joins TRBV5-1 to TRBJ2-7; 9 bases match TRBD1. The CDR3 contains 14 residues. The germline gives CDR1 SGHRS, CDR2 YFSETQ. The CDR3 spells CASSSGQGSHEQYF. CDR3 nucleotide sequence: TGCGCCAGCAGCTCGGGACAGGGCTCCCACGAGCAGTACTTC.

J is TRBJ2-7 and V is TRBV27; D is unclear. CDR3 length: 12 amino acids. The V end lost 4 bases, the J end lost 3 bases, and 7 bases lay between the germline ends. The germline V gene has CDR1 MNHEY and CDR2 SMNVEV (reference sequence). This CDR3 is CASSSQNYEQYF. CDR3 nucleotide sequence: TGTGCCAGCAGTTCACAGAACTACGAGCAGTACTTC.

This clone occurred once. The chain links TRBV20-1 to TRBJ2-7, with 9 bases fitting TRBD2. CDR1 and CDR2 from the germline V gene are DFQATT and SNEGSKA (reference sequence). Losses at the gene ends were 3 bases for V and 3 bases for J; bases not matched to a gene: 6. The CDR3 sequence is 14 residues long. The CDR3 nucleotides read TGCAGTGCTAGTTCCCTAGCGGGGTACTACGAGCAGTACTTC. This translates into CSASSLAGYYEQYF.

The V call is TRBV18, the J call TRBJ1-6; 9 bases are shared with TRBD1. V lost 3 bases, J lost 4 bases, and 1 base stayed unmatched. This CDR3 comprises 15 residues. The germline gives CDR1 KGHSH, CDR2 LQKENI. The CDR3 sequence: CASSPTGGYNSPLHF. CDR3 coding DNA: TGTGCCAGCTCACCGACAGGGGGGTATAATTCACCCCTCCACTTT.

The chain uses TRBV12-5 and TRBJ2-7; TRBD1 aligns across 8 bases. The CDR3 covers 14 residues. After removal of 1 base from V and 4 bases from J, the junction contained 3 bases not matched to a gene. In germline, CDR1 is LGHNT, CDR2 FRNRAP. As DNA, the CDR3 is TGTGCTAGTGGTTTGGCAGGGGGCTCGTACGAGCAGTACTTC. Its translation is CASGLAGGSYEQYF. The whole variable domain, filled in from reference TRBV12-5 and TRBJ2-7, reads DARVTQTPRHKVTEMGQEVTMRCQPILGHNTVFWYRQTMMQGLELLAYFRNRAPLDDSGMPKDRFSAEMPDATLATLKIQPSEPRDSAVYFCASGLAGGSYEQYFGPGTRLTVT.

The V and J genes are TRBV2 and TRBJ1-4, with TRBD1 matching 8 bases. The germline CDR1 and CDR2 sequences are SNHLY and FYNNEI. This CDR3 contains 13 residues. V lost 7 bases to trimming and J lost 8 bases; unmatched junction nucleotides: 6. The CDR3 sequence is CASTTGVFEKLFF. The CDR3 DNA reads as TGTGCCAGCACGACAGGGGTTTTCGAAAAACTGTTTTTT.

The CDR3 protein is CASSVDNTDTQYF. The DNA of the CDR3 is TGTGCCAGCAGCGTGGACAACACAGATACGCAGTATTTT. The rearrangement links TRBV9 to TRBJ2-3, with a tentative D call TRBD1 (5 bases). The V and J ends lost 2 bases and 2 bases respectively, with 6 bases between them. Germline CDR1 is SGDLS and CDR2 is YYNGEE. The CDR3 is 13 amino acids.

The rearrangement links TRBV24-1 to TRBJ2-2; possible D gene TRBD2, 5 bases. Germline V gene lookup returns CDR1 KGHDR and CDR2 SFDVKD. CDR3 length: 14 amino acids. V dropped 5 bases and J dropped 1 base, with 7 bases sitting between them. CDR3 region: CATSGRGNTGELFF. CDR3 sequence (DNA): TGTGCCACCAGTGGTCGGGGGAACACCGGGGAGCTGTTTTTT.

The V and J genes are TRBV2 and TRBJ2-7; D is possibly TRBD2 (5 bases). CDR1 and CDR2 from the germline V gene are SNHLY and FYNNEI. With 8 bases removed from V and 2 bases from J, the gap between germline ends came to 16 bases. The CDR3 has 14 amino acids. CDR3 amino acids: CASCGVARAYEQYF. CDR3 in DNA: TGTGCCAGCTGTGGGGTAGCGCGTGCCTACGAGCAGTACTTC.

The CDR3 loop reads CASGVYPLTRGAPEQYF. The CDR3 DNA reads TGCGCCAGCGGCGTGTACCCCCTGACTAGGGGAGCTCCCGAGCAGTACTTC. The V and J genes are TRBV4-3 and TRBJ2-7; possible D gene TRBD2, 6 bases. This CDR3 spans 17 amino acids. Trimming took off 8 bases at V and 6 bases at J, with 29 bases between the two ends. From germline, CDR1 is LGHNA and CDR2 YSLEER.

V is TRBV4-3 and J is TRBJ2-3; TRBD1 might be the D (6 bases). Germline CDR1 reads LGHNA; CDR2 reads YSLEER. Trimming left V 1 base short and J 4 bases short, with 12 bases between. The CDR3 runs to 15 residues. CDR3 sequence reads: CASSQVGTTSDTQYF. The CDR3 DNA follows: TGCGCCAGCAGCCAAGTTGGGACAACCTCAGATACGCAGTATTTT.

The V and J genes are TRBV11-2 and TRBJ2-1, with 7 bases matching TRBD2. After removal of 5 bases from V and 13 bases from J, the junction contained 8 bases not matched to a gene. CDR1 and CDR2 (germline): SGHAT, FQNNGV. There are 12 residues in the CDR3. As DNA, the CDR3 is TGTGCCAGCAGCCGCATCGGGGACTACCAGTTCTTC. Its translation is CASSRIGDYQFF.

The chain uses TRBV19 and TRBJ1-5; maybe TRBD1 (6 bases). Germline assignment: CDR1 LNHDA and CDR2 SQIVND (reference sequence). The CDR3 has 16 amino acids. The V gene lost 3 bases and the J gene lost 1 base, with 13 bases spanning the gap. The CDR3 loop reads CASSMAGTQSNQPQHF. The CDR3 bases are TGTGCCAGTAGTATGGCCGGGACACAAAGCAATCAGCCCCAGCATTTT.

This sequence joins TRBV6-5 and TRBJ1-6; 7 bases are shared with TRBD1. After removal of 0 bases from V and 3 bases from J, the junction contained 2 bases not matched to a gene. The germline gives CDR1 MNHEY, CDR2 SVGAGI. The CDR3 is 16 amino acids. CDR3 in DNA: TGTGCCAGCAGTTACTCTGGGGACAGCTATAATTCACCCCTCCACTTT. Encoded protein: CASSYSGDSYNSPLHF.

The CDR3 DNA follows: TGTGCCAGCAGTGAATCGCCGGGACAGGGGAGCAAAAACATTCAGTACTTC. This codes for CASSESPGQGSKNIQYF. The rearrangement uses TRBV25-1 and TRBJ2-4; 10 bases map to TRBD1. The CDR3 runs 17 residues. J lost 3 bases, V lost 1 base, and 6 bases had no gene match. Germline V gene data show CDR1 as MGHDK and CDR2 as SYGVNS.